This T cell receptor (beta chain) appears in the sequencing data of a study of T cell repertoires in aging, cancer and after chemotherapy. Amplification of TCR beta used genomic DNA extracted from peripheral blood. This clonotype was observed a few times. Rearranged V-D-J TRB sequences were amplified with a mixed TRB-A/B primer pool. TCRdb used MiXCR to reprocess the multiplex PCR reads, holding one entry per CDR3 protein. The sample includes about 5,000 distinct CDR3 sequences, approximately 25% of them seen just once. Germline loops: CDR1 GTSNPN, CDR2 SVGIG (reference sequence). The V and J ends lost 1 base and 7 bases respectively, with 11 bases between them. CDR3 size: 14 residues.

The chain has TRBV30 and TRBJ1-6; D is perhaps TRBD1 (5 bases). Input material: blood. The TCR originated in a human donor in good health. CDR3 sequence (DNA): TGTGCCTGGAGTGGAAACAGGAAAAATTCACCCCTCCACTTT. It encodes CAWSGNRKNSPLHF.